These 6 T cell receptor beta chains share one sample of origin, sequenced in a study of blood T cells in healthy people across ages. Next came a second PCR, run for about 6 to 12 cycles, which used a sample-barcoded 5' primer along with a J-beta primer mix. Using its own MiXCR run on the 5' RACE reads, TCRdb lists one record per CDR3 protein. The table records about 800,000 distinct CDR3 sequences, approximately 25% of them present only once. The sample also formed part of further work on T cells of mothers and their children.

Sample: blood. These TCRs come from a boy aged 5-17 years in good health.

This clonotype has only a few counts. This CDR3 is CSAQDSANYGYTF. CDR3 DNA: TGCAGTGCCCAGGACAGCGCTAACTATGGCTACACCTTC. V usage is TRBV20-1 and J usage is TRBJ1-2, with a possible D match to TRBD1 (6 bases). V lost 6 bases and J 0 bases, leaving 11 bases between the germline ends. Germline V lookup: CDR1 DFQATT, CDR2 SNEGSKA (reference sequence). This CDR3 region has 13 residues.

This clonotype was picked up a small number of times. The chain couples TRBV20-1 to TRBJ1-1; 7 bases line up with TRBD1. The germline gives CDR1 DFQATT, CDR2 SNEGSKA (reference sequence). The CDR3 totals 14 residues. V lost 6 bases to trimming and J lost 0 bases; unmatched junction nucleotides: 7. The CDR3 nucleotides read TGCAGTGCGTTCACAGGGGCGGTGAACACTGAAGCTTTCTTT. It yields the protein CSAFTGAVNTEAFF.

This clonotype was detected a few times. The chain recombines TRBV11-2 with TRBJ2-1; D gene unclear. Matching the DNA end better, TRBJ2-5 makes the J call doubtful. The CDR3 is made up of 15 amino acids. CDR1 is SGHAT, CDR2 FQNNGV, per germline. The CDR3 coding sequence is TGTGCCAGCAGCTTAGGACATCGGGCGTCTGAGACCCAGTACTTC. Its protein product is CASSLGHRASETQYF.

This clonotype came up a few times. Compared with germline, one end of the junction differs, possibly owing to a read error. V and J are TRBV12-3 or TRBV12-4 and TRBJ2-3; D not certain. This CDR3 is 13 amino acids long. The CDR3 spells CAGRPKDTDTQYF. The CDR3 DNA follows: TGTGCCGGCAGGCCTAAAGACACAGATACGCAGTATTTT.

The genes are TRBV7-8 and TRBJ1-3, with 9 bases lining up with TRBD1. CDR3 size: 15 residues. CDR1 is SGHVS and CDR2 is FQNEAQ in the germline V gene. V was pared by 0 bases and J by 8 bases, with 5 bases of the junction left unmatched. The CDR3 sequence: CASSLAPGQGDTIYF. DNA of the CDR3: TGTGCCAGCAGCTTAGCGCCGGGACAGGGAGACACCATATATTTT.

This clonotype has just a few counts. V and J are TRBV7-2 and TRBJ1-1; D unclear. Between the trimmed V and J ends, which lost 1 base and 0 bases, there was a span of 12 bases. The germline V gene has CDR1 SGHTA and CDR2 FQGNSA. The CDR3 contains 16 residues. The CDR3 bases are TGTGCCAGCAGCTTAGAGAAGGGTAGACTGAACACTGAAGCTTTCTTT. Encoded protein: CASSLEKGRLNTEAFF.